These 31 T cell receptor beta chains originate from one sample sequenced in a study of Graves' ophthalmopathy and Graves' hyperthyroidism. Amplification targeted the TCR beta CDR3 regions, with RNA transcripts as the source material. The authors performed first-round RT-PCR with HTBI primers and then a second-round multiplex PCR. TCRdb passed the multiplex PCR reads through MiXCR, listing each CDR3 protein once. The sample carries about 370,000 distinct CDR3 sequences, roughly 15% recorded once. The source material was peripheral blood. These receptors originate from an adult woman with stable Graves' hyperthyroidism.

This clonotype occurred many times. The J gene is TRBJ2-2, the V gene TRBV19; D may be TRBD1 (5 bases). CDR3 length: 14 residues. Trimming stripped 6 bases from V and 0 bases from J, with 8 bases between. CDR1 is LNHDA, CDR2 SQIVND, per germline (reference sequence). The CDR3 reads CASRVTANTGELFF. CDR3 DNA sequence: TGTGCCAGTAGGGTGACAGCGAACACCGGGGAGCTGTTTTTT.

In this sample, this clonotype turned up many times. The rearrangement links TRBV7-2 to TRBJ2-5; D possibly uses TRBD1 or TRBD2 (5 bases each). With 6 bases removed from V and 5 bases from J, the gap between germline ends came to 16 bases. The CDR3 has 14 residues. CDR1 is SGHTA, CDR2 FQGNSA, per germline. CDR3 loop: CASRSHGGGETQYF. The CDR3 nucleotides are TGTGCCAGCAGATCCCATGGGGGTGGCGAGACCCAGTACTTC.

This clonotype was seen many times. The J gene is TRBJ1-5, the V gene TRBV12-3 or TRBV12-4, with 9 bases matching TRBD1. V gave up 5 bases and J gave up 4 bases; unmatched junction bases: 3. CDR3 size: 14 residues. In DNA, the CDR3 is TGTGCCAGCAGTCTGACAGGGGGGAATCAGCCCCAGCATTTT. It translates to CASSLTGGNQPQHF.

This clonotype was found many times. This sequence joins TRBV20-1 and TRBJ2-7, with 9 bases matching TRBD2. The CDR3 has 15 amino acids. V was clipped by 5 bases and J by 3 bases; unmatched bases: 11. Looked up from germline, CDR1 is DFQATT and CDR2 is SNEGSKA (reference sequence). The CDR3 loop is CSAADPLAGSYEQYF. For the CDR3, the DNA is TGCAGTGCTGCGGACCCCCTAGCGGGGAGCTACGAGCAGTACTTC.

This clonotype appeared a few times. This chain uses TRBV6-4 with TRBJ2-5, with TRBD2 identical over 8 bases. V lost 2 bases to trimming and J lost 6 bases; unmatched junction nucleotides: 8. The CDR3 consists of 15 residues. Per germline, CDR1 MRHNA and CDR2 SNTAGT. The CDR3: CASSDTTSGSQTQYF. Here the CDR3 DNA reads TGTGCCAGCAGTGACACTACTAGCGGATCCCAGACCCAGTACTTC.

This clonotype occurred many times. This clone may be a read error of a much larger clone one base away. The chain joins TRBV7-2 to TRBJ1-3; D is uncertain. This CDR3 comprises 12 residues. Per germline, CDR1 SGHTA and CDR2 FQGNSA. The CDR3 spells CASSLSGDTIYF. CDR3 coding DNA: TGTGCCAGCAGCCTATCTGGAGACACCATATATTTT.

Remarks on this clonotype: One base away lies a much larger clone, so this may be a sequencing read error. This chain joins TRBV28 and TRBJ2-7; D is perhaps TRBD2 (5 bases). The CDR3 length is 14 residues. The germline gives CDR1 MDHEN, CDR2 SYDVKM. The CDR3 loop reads CANSLTGLAYEQYF. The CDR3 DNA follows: TGTGCCAACAGTCTCACGGGATTAGCCTACGAGCAGTACTTC.

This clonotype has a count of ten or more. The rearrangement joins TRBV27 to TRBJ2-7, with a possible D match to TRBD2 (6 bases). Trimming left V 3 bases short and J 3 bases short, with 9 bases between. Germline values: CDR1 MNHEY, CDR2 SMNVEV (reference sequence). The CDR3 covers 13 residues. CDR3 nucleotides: TGTGCCAGCAGTTTCTCTAGCGTCTACGAGCAGTACTTC. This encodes CASSFSSVYEQYF.

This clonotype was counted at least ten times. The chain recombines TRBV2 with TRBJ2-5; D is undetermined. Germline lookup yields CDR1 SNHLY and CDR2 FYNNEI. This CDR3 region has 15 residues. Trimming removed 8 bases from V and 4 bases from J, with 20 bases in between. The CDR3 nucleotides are TGTGCCAGCGCCGGACCACCAGACGGTCCAGAGACCCAGTACTTC. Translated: CASAGPPDGPETQYF.

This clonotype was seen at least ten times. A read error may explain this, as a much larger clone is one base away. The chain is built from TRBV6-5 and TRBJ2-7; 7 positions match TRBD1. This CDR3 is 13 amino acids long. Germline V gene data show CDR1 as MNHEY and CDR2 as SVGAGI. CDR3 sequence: CASSPWDSYEQHF. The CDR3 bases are TGTGCCAGCAGCCCATGGGACAGCTACGAGCAGCACTTC.

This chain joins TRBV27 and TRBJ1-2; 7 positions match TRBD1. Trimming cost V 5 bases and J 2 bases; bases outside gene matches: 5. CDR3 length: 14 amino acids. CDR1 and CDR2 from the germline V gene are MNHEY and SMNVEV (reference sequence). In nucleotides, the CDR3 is TGTGCCAGCAGTCCTCGGGGACAGAACTATGGCTACACCTTC. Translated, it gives CASSPRGQNYGYTF.

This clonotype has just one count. The CDR3 sequence is CAIRRDLQETQYF. As DNA, the CDR3 is TGTGCCATCAGGAGGGACCTCCAAGAGACCCAGTACTTC. The rearrangement uses TRBV10-3 and TRBJ2-5, with D perhaps matching TRBD1 or TRBD2 (5 bases each). The CDR3 runs to 13 residues. With 6 bases removed from V and 1 base from J, the gap between germline ends came to 9 bases. CDR1 ENHRY and CDR2 SYGVKD come from the germline V gene.

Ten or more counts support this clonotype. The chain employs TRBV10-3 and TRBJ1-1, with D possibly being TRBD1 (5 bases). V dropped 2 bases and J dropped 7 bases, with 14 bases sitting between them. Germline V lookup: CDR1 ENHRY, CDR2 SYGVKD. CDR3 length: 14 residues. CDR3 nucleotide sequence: TGTGCCATCAGTGAGGGACGACAGAACCTTGAAGCTTTCTTT. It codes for CAISEGRQNLEAFF.

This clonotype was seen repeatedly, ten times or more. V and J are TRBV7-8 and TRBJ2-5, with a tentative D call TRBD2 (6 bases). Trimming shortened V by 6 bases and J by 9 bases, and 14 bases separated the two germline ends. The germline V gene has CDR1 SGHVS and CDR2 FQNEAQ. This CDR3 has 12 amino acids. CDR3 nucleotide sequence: TGTGCCAGCAGGGAAACGGGAGTGGCCCAGTACTTC. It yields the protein CASRETGVAQYF. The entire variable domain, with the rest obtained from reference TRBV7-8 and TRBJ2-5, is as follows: GAGVSQSPRYKVAKRGQDVALRCDPISGHVSLFWYQQALGQGPEFLTYFQNEAQLDKSGLPSDRFFAERPEGSVSTLKIQRTQQEDSAVYLCASRETGVAQYFGPGTRLLVL.

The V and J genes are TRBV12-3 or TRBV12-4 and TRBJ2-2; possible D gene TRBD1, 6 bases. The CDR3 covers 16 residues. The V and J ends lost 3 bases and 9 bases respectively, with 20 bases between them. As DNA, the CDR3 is TGTGCCAGCAGTTTTGGCGGACAGTTAAGTACCTGGGAGCTGTTTTTT. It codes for CASSFGGQLSTWELFF.

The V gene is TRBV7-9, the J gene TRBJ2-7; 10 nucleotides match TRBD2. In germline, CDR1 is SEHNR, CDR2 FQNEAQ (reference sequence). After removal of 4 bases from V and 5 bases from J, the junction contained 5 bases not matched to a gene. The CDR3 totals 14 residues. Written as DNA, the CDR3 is TGTGCCAGCAGCTCAGCGGGAGGGCCGGACGAGCAGTACTTC. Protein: CASSSAGGPDEQYF.

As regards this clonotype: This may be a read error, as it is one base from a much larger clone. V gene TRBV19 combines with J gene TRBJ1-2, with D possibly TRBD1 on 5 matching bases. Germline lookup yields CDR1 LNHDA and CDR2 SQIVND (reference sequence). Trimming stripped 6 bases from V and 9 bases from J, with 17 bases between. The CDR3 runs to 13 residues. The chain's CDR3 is CASSPGAGRSYTF. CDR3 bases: TGTGCCAGTAGCCCTGGGGCAGGGCGGAGCTACACCTTC.

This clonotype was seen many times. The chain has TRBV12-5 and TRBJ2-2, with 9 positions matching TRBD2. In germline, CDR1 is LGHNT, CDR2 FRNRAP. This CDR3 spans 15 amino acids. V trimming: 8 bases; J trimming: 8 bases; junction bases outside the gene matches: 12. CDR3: CASLPRDSGRGELFF. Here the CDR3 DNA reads TGTGCTAGTCTGCCCCGGGATAGCGGGAGAGGGGAGCTGTTTTTT.

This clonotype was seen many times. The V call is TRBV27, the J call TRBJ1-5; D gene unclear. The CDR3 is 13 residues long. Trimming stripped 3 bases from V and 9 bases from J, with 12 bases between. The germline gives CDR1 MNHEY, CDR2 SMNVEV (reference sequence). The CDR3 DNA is TGTGCCAGCAGTTTCCGGGCAGATGCGCCCCAGCATTTT. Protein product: CASSFRADAPQHF.

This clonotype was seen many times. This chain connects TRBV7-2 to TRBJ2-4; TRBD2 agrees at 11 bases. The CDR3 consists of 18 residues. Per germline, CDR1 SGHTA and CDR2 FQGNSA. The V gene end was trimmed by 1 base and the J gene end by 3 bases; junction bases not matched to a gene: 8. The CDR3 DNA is TGTGCCAGCAGCTTAGGGTTAGCGGGAGGGCCGGACAAAAACATTCAGTACTTC. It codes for CASSLGLAGGPDKNIQYF.

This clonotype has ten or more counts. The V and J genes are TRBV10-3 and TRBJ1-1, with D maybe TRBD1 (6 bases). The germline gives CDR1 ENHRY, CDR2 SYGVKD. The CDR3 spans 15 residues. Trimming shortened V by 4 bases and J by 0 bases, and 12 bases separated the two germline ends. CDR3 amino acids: CAISGNREMNTEAFF. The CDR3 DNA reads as TGTGCCATCAGTGGTAACAGGGAGATGAACACTGAAGCTTTCTTT.

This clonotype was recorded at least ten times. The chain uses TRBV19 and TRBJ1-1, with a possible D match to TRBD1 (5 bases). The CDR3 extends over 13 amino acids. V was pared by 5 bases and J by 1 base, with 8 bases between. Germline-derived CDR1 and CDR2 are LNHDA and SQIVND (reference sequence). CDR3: CASSGQGNTEAFF. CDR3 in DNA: TGTGCCAGTAGTGGTCAGGGGAACACTGAAGCTTTCTTT.

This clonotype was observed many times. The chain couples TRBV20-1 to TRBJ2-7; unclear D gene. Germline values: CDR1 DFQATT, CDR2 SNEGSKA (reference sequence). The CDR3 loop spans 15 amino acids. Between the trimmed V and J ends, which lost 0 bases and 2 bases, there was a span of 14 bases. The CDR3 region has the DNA TGCAGTGCTAGAGATCAGTCCGACTCTACCTACGAGCAGTACTTC. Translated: CSARDQSDSTYEQYF.

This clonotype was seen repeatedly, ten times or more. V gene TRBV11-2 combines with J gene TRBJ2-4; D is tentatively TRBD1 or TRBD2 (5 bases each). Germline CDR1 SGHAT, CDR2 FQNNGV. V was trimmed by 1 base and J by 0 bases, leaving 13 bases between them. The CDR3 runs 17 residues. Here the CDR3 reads CASSLGGMGLAKNIQYF. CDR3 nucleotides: TGTGCCAGCAGCTTAGGGGGGATGGGGTTAGCCAAAAACATTCAGTACTTC.

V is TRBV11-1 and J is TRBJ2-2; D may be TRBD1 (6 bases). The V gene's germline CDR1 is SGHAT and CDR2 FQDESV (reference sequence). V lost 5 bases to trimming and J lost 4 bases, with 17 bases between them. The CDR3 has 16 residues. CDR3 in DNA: TGTGCCAGCAGCCAACATAGGGACATTCCCACCGGGGAGCTGTTTTTT. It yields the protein CASSQHRDIPTGELFF. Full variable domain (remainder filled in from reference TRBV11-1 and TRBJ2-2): EAEVAQSPRYKITEKSQAVAFWCDPISGHATLYWYRQILGQGPELLVQFQDESVVDDSQLPKDRFSAERLKGVDSTLKIQPAELGDSAMYLCASSQHRDIPTGELFFGEGSRLTVL.

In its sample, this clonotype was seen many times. The CDR3 DNA reads as TGTGCCAGCAGTTACTATGGACAGGGGTTCGGTCAGCCCCAGCATTTT. Its translation: CASSYYGQGFGQPQHF. J is TRBJ1-5 and V is TRBV6-2 or TRBV6-3; 9 bases agree with TRBD1. Losses at the gene ends were 1 base for V and 6 bases for J; bases not matched to a gene: 7. The CDR3 contains 16 residues. Per the germline V gene, CDR1 is MNHEY and CDR2 is SVGEGT.

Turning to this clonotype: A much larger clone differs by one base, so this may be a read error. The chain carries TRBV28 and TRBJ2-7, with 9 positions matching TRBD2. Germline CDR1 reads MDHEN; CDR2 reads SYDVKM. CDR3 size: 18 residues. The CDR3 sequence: CASSLFLAGLESQYELYF. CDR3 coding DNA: TGTGCCAGCAGTTTATTTCTAGCGGGACTAGAATCCCAGTACGAGCTGTACTTC.

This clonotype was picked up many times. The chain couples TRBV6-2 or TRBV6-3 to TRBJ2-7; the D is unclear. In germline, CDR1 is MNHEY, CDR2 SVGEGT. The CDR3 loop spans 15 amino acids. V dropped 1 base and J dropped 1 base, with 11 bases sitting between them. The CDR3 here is CASSYFTRASYEQYF. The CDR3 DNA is TGTGCCAGCAGTTACTTTACTCGAGCTTCCTACGAGCAGTACTTC.

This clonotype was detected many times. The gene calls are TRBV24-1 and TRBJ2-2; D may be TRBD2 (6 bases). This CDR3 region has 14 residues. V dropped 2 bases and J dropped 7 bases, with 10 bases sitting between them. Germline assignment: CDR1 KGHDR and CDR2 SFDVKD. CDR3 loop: CATSDSNSGGELFF. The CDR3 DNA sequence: TGTGCCACCAGTGATTCCAATAGCGGCGGGGAGCTGTTTTTT.

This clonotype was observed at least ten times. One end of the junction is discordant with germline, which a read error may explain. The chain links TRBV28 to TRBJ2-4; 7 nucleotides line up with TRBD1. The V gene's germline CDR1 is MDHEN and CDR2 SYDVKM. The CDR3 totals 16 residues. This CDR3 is CASRTKGAIAKNIKYF. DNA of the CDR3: TGTGCCAGCAGGACCAAGGGGGCGATAGCCAAAAACATTAAGTACTTC.

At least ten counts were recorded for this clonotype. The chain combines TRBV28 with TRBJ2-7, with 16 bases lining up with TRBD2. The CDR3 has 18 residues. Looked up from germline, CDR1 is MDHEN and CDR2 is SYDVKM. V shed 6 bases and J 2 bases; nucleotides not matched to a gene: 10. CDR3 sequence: CASRKGLAGGPRTYEQYF. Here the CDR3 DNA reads TGTGCCAGCAGAAAGGGACTAGCGGGAGGGCCCCGAACCTACGAGCAGTACTTC. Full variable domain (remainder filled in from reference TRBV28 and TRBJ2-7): DVKVTQSSRYLVKRTGEKVFLECVQDMDHENMFWYRQDPGLGLRLIYFSYDVKMKEKGDIPEGYSVSREKKERFSLILESASTNQTSMYLCASRKGLAGGPRTYEQYFGPGTRLTVT.